This entry lists 11 T cell receptor beta chains sequenced from one sample in a study of blood T cell repertoires in COVID-19. The protocol was immunoSEQ multiplex PCR, while the TCRdb copy is restricted to in-frame clones and leaves out a portion. Of 120,000 or so clones in the sample, 65% to 90% are singletons; the top ten hold under 7%. Sample: peripheral blood. These receptors came from a man older than 75 with active or convalescent COVID-19.

The chain recombines TRBV3-1 (or the pseudogene TRBV3-2) with TRBJ2-7, with 7 bases identical to TRBD2. The CDR3 loop spans 16 amino acids. V was clipped by 4 bases and J by 1 base; unmatched bases: 10. Germline V gives CDR1 LGHDT, CDR2 YNNKEL (reference sequence). The CDR3 here is CASSLSWGGKSYEQYF. The CDR3 nucleotides are TGTGCCAGCAGCCTCTCATGGGGGGGGAAATCCTACGAGCAGTACTTC.

The chain couples TRBV7-2 to TRBJ2-2, with unresolved D. V was clipped by 6 bases and J by 4 bases, with 6 bases between them. The CDR3 sequence is 12 residues long. Germline CDR1 and CDR2: SGHTA and FQGNSA. The CDR3 region has the DNA TGTGCCAGCAGTTTCTCCACCGGGGAGCTGTTTTTT. This codes for CASSFSTGELFF.

The chain couples TRBV7-9 to TRBJ1-4; 11 bases are shared with TRBD1. The germline gives CDR1 SEHNR, CDR2 FQNEAQ (reference sequence). After removal of 5 bases from V and 2 bases from J, the junction contained 4 bases not matched to a gene. CDR3 length: 16 residues. CDR3 sequence reads: CASSPRTGGTNEKLFF. CDR3 nucleotide sequence: TGTGCCAGCAGCCCCAGGACAGGGGGCACTAATGAAAAACTGTTTTTT.

This chain connects TRBV28 to TRBJ1-4; TRBD1 aligns across 9 bases. Trimming removed 4 bases from V and 8 bases from J; junction bases left unmatched: 5. CDR3 length: 14 amino acids. The germline gives CDR1 MDHEN, CDR2 SYDVKM. The CDR3 DNA is TGTGCCAGCAGTTCCGGACAGGGGTACGAAAAACTGTTTTTT. Residues: CASSSGQGYEKLFF.

This chain connects TRBV11-2 to TRBJ1-1, with D possibly being TRBD1 (6 bases). Trimming pared 5 bases from V and 3 bases from J, leaving 13 bases between. This CDR3 comprises 14 residues. Germline lookup yields CDR1 SGHAT and CDR2 FQNNGV. The CDR3 DNA reads TGTGCCAGCAGCGGTGACAGGCCGCACACTGAAGCTTTCTTT. This translates into CASSGDRPHTEAFF.

The chain links TRBV12-3 or TRBV12-4 to TRBJ1-2; 8 bases align to TRBD1. V was pared by 3 bases and J by 6 bases, with 3 bases of the junction left unmatched. CDR3 size: 13 residues. This chain's CDR3 is CASSFGDRNGYTF. The CDR3 DNA sequence: TGTGCCAGCAGTTTTGGGGACAGGAATGGCTACACCTTC.

The chain is built from TRBV19 and TRBJ1-5; a possible D gene is TRBD1 (6 bases). With 9 bases removed from V and 4 bases from J, the gap between germline ends came to 13 bases. Germline-derived CDR1 and CDR2 are LNHDA and SQIVND (reference sequence). CDR3 size: 13 residues. The CDR3 DNA reads TGTGCCAGCCGACAGGATCCGAATCAGCCCCAGCATTTT. Residues: CASRQDPNQPQHF.

The chain employs TRBV15 and TRBJ1-2, with 10 bases matching TRBD1. The CDR3 covers 14 residues. Germline lookup yields CDR1 LNHNV and CDR2 YYDKDF (reference sequence). V shed 3 bases, J shed 6 bases, and the junction held 4 bases outside the gene matches. The CDR3 loop reads CATSRRQGAHGYTF. CDR3 nucleotides: TGTGCCACCAGCAGGCGACAGGGGGCCCATGGCTACACCTTC.

The chain recombines TRBV30 with TRBJ1-2; D is possibly TRBD1 (6 bases). The CDR3 totals 12 residues. V lost 2 bases, J lost 8 bases, and 12 bases lay in between. Germline V gene data show CDR1 as GTSNPN and CDR2 as SVGIG (reference sequence). This chain's CDR3 is CAWSRGGRGYTF. CDR3 coding DNA: TGTGCCTGGAGTAGGGGGGGCCGGGGCTACACCTTC.

The V and J genes are TRBV6-5 and TRBJ2-7; 9 bases map to TRBD2. V was clipped by 0 bases and J by 4 bases; unmatched bases: 7. Germline V gene data show CDR1 as MNHEY and CDR2 as SVGAGI. The CDR3 is 16 residues long. CDR3 bases: TGTGCCAGCAGTTACTCTCGAGCGCGGGAGGGGTACGAGCAGTACTTC. Its protein is CASSYSRAREGYEQYF.

The V call is TRBV5-5, the J call TRBJ2-1; the match to TRBD2 covers 7 bases. Germline values: CDR1 SGHKS, CDR2 YYEKEE (reference sequence). V dropped 4 bases and J dropped 5; count of bases not matched to a gene: 3. The CDR3 totals 13 residues. The CDR3 loop reads CASSERGDNEQFF. For the CDR3, the DNA is TGTGCCAGCAGCGAACGGGGGGACAATGAGCAGTTCTTC. The full variable domain, rest sourced from reference TRBV5-5 and TRBJ2-1, is DAGVTQSPTHLIKTRGQQVTLRCSPISGHKSVSWYQQVLGQGPQFIFQYYEKEERGRGNFPDRFSARQFPNYSSELNVNALLLGDSALYLCASSERGDNEQFFGPGTRLTVL.